Presented here are 19 T cell receptor beta chains from one specimen sequenced in a study of blood T cell repertoires in COVID-19. Sequenced by immunoSEQ multiplex PCR; TCRdb stores in-frame clones only, minus some. The sample has 70,000 to 95,000 clones; around 90% are singletons. The sequenced sample was peripheral blood. These receptors were collected from a man between 50 and 59 years old with active COVID-19.

The genes are TRBV4-1 and TRBJ2-5; TRBD2 agrees at 11 bases. Germline V gives CDR1 MGHRA, CDR2 YSYEKL. This CDR3 has 18 amino acids. The trim removed 4 bases at V and 3 bases at J, leaving 13 bases unmatched. The CDR3 coding sequence is TGCGCCAGCAGCCTACAGGGGGATAGCGGGGGGGCGAAAGAGACCCAGTACTTC. Its translation is CASSLQGDSGGAKETQYF.

Comment on this clone: The same CDR3 is also encoded by other DNA sequences in this sample. The rearrangement uses TRBV28 and TRBJ1-3, with D hard to call. Germline values: CDR1 MDHEN, CDR2 SYDVKM. V was cut by 3 bases and J by 1 base, with 7 bases left in between. This CDR3 is built from 14 residues. The CDR3 region is CASSLVRSGNTIYF. CDR3 DNA sequence: TGTGCCAGCAGTTTGGTTAGATCTGGAAACACCATATATTTT. The variable domain in full, with the rest retrieved from reference TRBV28 and TRBJ1-3, is DVKVTQSSRYLVKRTGEKVFLECVQDMDHENMFWYRQDPGLGLRLIYFSYDVKMKEKGDIPEGYSVSREKKERFSLILESASTNQTSMYLCASSLVRSGNTIYFGEGSWLTVV.

This clone is a singleton in its sample. V is TRBV9 and J is TRBJ1-2; D is unclear. The V end lost 0 bases, the J end lost 4 bases, and 7 bases lay between the germline ends. The CDR3 runs to 13 residues. Germline V gene sequence: CDR1 SGDLS, CDR2 YYNGEE. The CDR3 sequence is CASSVGPSYGYTF. The CDR3 DNA sequence: TGTGCCAGCAGCGTAGGTCCTTCCTATGGCTACACCTTC.

For this clone: Additional DNA sequences in this sample encode the identical CDR3. The chain combines TRBV6-5 with TRBJ2-7; perhaps TRBD2 as D (5 bases). V was clipped by 1 base and J by 5 bases, with 18 bases between them. This CDR3 is built from 16 residues. Germline V gene data show CDR1 as MNHEY and CDR2 as SVGAGI. The chain's CDR3 is CASSYFRGSSADEQYF. For the CDR3, the DNA is TGTGCCAGCAGTTACTTCCGAGGGAGTTCGGCCGACGAGCAGTACTTC.

This chain links TRBV7-2 with TRBJ2-5; TRBD1 matches at 7 bases. The CDR3 totals 17 residues. V dropped 3 bases and J dropped 4; count of bases not matched to a gene: 14. Germline-derived CDR1 and CDR2 are SGHTA and FQGNSA. The CDR3 loop is CASSFIKTGLVGETQYF. CDR3 coding DNA: TGTGCCAGCAGCTTTATAAAGACAGGGCTCGTTGGAGAGACCCAGTACTTC.

The CDR3 region is CASIRGNTGELFF. The DNA of the CDR3 is TGTGCCAGCATTCGGGGGAACACCGGGGAGCTGTTTTTT. The chain couples TRBV28 to TRBJ2-2; D possibly corresponds to TRBD2 (5 bases). Germline V gene sequence: CDR1 MDHEN, CDR2 SYDVKM. Trimming took 7 bases from V and 1 from J, leaving 7 bases between them. The CDR3 is 13 residues long.

V usage is TRBV6-6 and J usage is TRBJ1-6, with 9 bases that match TRBD1. CDR1 and CDR2 (germline): MNHNY, SVGAGI (reference sequence). Trimming at V came to 11 bases and at J to 10 bases, leaving 9 bases not matched to a gene. CDR3 length equals 13 residues. The chain's CDR3 is CAGRQGVESPLHF. In DNA form, the CDR3 reads TGTGCCGGGAGACAGGGGGTTGAATCACCCCTCCACTTT.

Regarding this clone: The germline gene is not matched at one end of the junction; a read error may be the cause. The rearrangement joins TRBV6-5 to TRBJ2-6, with TRBD1 as a possible D gene (7 bases). Germline CDR1 is MNHEY and CDR2 is SVGAGI. The CDR3 has 16 residues. In DNA, the CDR3 is TGTGCCAGCATTTACAGGGGAGGCTCTGGGGCCAACGTCCTGACTTTC. It translates to CASIYRGGSGANVLTF.

The chain carries TRBV4-2 and TRBJ1-4; D perhaps matches TRBD1 (5 bases). V gave up 2 bases and J gave up 0 bases, with 13 bases separating them. The CDR3 is 17 amino acids. Germline CDR1 and CDR2: LGHNA and YNFKEQ. CDR3 sequence reads: CASSQPAQGTTNEKLFF. The CDR3 DNA is TGTGCCAGCAGCCAACCCGCCCAGGGTACAACTAATGAAAAACTGTTTTTT.

This chain connects TRBV18 to TRBJ1-1; no definite D call. Germline CDR1 reads KGHSH; CDR2 reads LQKENI. This CDR3 has 13 amino acids. The V gene lost 3 bases and the J gene lost 3 bases, with 8 bases spanning the gap. Here the CDR3 DNA reads TGTGCCAGCTCACCTGATCGAGACACTGAAGCTTTCTTT. It translates to CASSPDRDTEAFF.

The chain uses TRBV6-4 and TRBJ1-2; 7 nucleotides agree with TRBD1. Per germline, CDR1 MRHNA and CDR2 SNTAGT. The CDR3 consists of 15 residues. V gave up 2 bases and J gave up 3 bases; unmatched junction bases: 6. The CDR3: CASSDGPGGHYGYTF. CDR3 sequence (DNA): TGTGCCAGCAGTGACGGCCCAGGGGGACACTATGGCTACACCTTC.

This CDR3 is CASSYGQGLTEAFF. The CDR3 DNA follows: TGTGCCAGCAGCTATGGACAGGGTTTAACTGAAGCTTTCTTT. The J gene is TRBJ1-1, the V gene TRBV7-9, with TRBD1 identical over 8 bases. The CDR3 is made up of 14 amino acids. V shed 4 bases, J shed 5 bases, and the junction held 6 bases outside the gene matches. Germline CDR1 reads SEHNR; CDR2 reads FQNEAQ (reference sequence).

The V gene is TRBV6-6, the J gene TRBJ2-4; D unclear. Between the trimmed V and J ends, which lost 8 bases and 11 bases, there was a span of 16 bases. CDR3 length: 12 residues. Germline V CDR1 and CDR2: MNHNY, SVGAGI (reference sequence). CDR3 nucleotide sequence: TGTGCCAGCCTGAGTCACAGCCTCGTTCAGTACTTC. As protein: CASLSHSLVQYF.

The chain recombines TRBV28 with TRBJ1-4, with D maybe TRBD1 (6 bases). The CDR3 length is 15 residues. CDR1 and CDR2 from the germline V gene are MDHEN and SYDVKM. The V end was cut by 7 bases, the J end by 8 bases, with 20 bases between. This CDR3 reads CASTRRQAGEEKLFF. The CDR3 DNA follows: TGTGCCAGCACTCGGAGACAGGCGGGGGAGGAAAAACTGTTTTTT.

The chain is built from TRBV10-3 and TRBJ1-5; 8 nucleotides align to TRBD1. After removal of 3 bases from V and 6 bases from J, the junction contained 7 bases not matched to a gene. From germline, CDR1 is ENHRY and CDR2 SYGVKD. The CDR3 loop spans 15 amino acids. DNA for the CDR3: TGTGCCATCAGTGAAGACAGGGGCGGGAGTCAGCCCCAGCATTTT. Its translation is CAISEDRGGSQPQHF.

This clone has just a few counts. The chain is built from TRBV6-2 or TRBV6-3 and TRBJ1-2; possible D gene TRBD1, 6 bases. The CDR3 covers 13 residues. Germline V gives CDR1 MNHEY, CDR2 SVGEGT. The V gene lost 4 bases and the J gene lost 4 bases, with 10 bases spanning the gap. CDR3 region: CASSSTTGYGYTF. The DNA of the CDR3 is TGTGCCAGCAGTTCTACGACAGGCTATGGCTACACCTTC.

The CDR3 DNA follows: TGCGCCAGCAGTGATTTTATGCAGGTTCGAGCCAAAAACATTCAGTACTTC. Protein sequence: CASSDFMQVRAKNIQYF. J is TRBJ2-4 and V is TRBV10-2; no definite D call. The germline gives CDR1 WSHSY, CDR2 SAAADI. This CDR3 comprises 17 residues. V was cut by 3 bases and J by 0 bases, with 15 bases left in between.

The V gene is TRBV4-3, the J gene TRBJ1-2, with 8 bases matching TRBD1. The CDR3 consists of 14 residues. Germline V lookup: CDR1 LGHNA, CDR2 YSLEER. Trimming cost V 3 bases and J 7 bases; bases outside gene matches: 7. The CDR3 nucleotides read TGCGCCAGCAGCCACCGGACAGGGATGATTGGCTACACCTTC. As protein: CASSHRTGMIGYTF.

The chain is built from TRBV18 and TRBJ2-5; the match to TRBD1 covers 11 bases. The CDR3 spans 15 residues. In germline, CDR1 is KGHSH, CDR2 LQKENI. J was trimmed by 4 bases and V by 6 bases; bases with no gene match: 7. CDR3 nucleotide sequence: TGTGCCAGCTCCCATAGGGACAGGGGGACAGAGACCCAGTACTTC. Translation: CASSHRDRGTETQYF.